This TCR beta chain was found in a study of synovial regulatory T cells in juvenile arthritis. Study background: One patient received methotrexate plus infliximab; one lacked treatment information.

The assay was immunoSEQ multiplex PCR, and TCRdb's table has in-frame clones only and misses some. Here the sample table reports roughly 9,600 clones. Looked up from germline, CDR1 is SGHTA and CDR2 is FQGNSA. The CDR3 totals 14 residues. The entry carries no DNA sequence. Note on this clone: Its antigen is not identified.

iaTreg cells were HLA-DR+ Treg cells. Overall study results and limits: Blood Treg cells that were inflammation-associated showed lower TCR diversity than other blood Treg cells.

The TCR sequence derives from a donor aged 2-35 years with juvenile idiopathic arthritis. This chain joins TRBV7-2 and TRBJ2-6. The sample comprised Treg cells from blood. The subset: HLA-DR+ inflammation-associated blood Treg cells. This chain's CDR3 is CASSPVGTANVLTF.